Detailed here is one TCR beta chain. The sample belongs to a study of T cell changes during pregnancy in multiple sclerosis. The repertoire was sequenced with immunoSEQ multiplex PCR; TCRdb's copy has only in-frame clones and lacks some. The table has about 46,000 clones, 85% to 95% seen once. The sequences come from CD4+ T cells from peripheral blood mononuclear cells, collected in the second trimester of pregnancy. This TCR came from a female donor in good health, enrolled as a control in a pregnancy study.

The DNA of the CDR3 is TGTGCCAGTAGTATTGAGGGGGCTACCTACAATGAGCAGTTCTTC. This sequence encodes CASSIEGATYNEQFF. The chain is built from TRBV19 and TRBJ2-1; 7 bases agree with TRBD1. V trimming: 3 bases; J trimming: 2 bases; junction bases outside the gene matches: 4. CDR3 length equals 15 residues. Germline CDR1 LNHDA, CDR2 SQIVND (reference sequence).